A single T cell receptor (beta chain) is shown here with its context. J gave up 6 bases and V 4 bases, and 9 bases lay outside the gene matches. The CDR3 contains 14 residues. CDR1 and CDR2 from the germline V gene are LNHDA and SQIVND (reference sequence). Original processing methods: Reference gene primer amplification in the assay estimated nucleated cell counts. Sequencing was performed with immunoSEQ multiplex PCR; in TCRdb, only in-frame clones are kept and a portion is missing. D and trimming were read from the DNA, whereas the V and J calls and clone size are those reported in that table. The sample shows about 50,000 clones, 90% to 95% of them seen only once. This specimen belongs to a study of blood T cell repertoires in COVID-19. Study summary: Whether acute or convalescent, the COVID-19 samples came from the United States, Italy and Spain. T cells, B-cell-depleted T cells, or PBMCs supplied cDNA or gDNA.

V and J are TRBV19 and TRBJ2-7, with 7 bases matching TRBD1. The sequencing sample was made of peripheral blood. This receptor was identified in a man aged 50 or older with active COVID-19. CDR3 DNA sequence: TGTGCCAGTAGTACCTCTACAGGGGTGGGCGAGCAGTACTTC. This codes for CASSTSTGVGEQYF.